This TCR beta chain appears in the sequencing data of a study of Graves' ophthalmopathy and Graves' hyperthyroidism. Amplified TCR beta CDR3 regions were obtained using RNA transcripts as template. An initial RT-PCR round employing HTBI primers preceded a second-round multiplex PCR. TCRdb used MiXCR to reprocess the multiplex PCR reads, holding one entry per CDR3 protein. The sample lists 500,000 to 800,000 distinct CDR3 sequences, over 40% occurring once. Sequencing was performed on peripheral blood. The TCR originated in an adult man with Graves' ophthalmopathy.

CDR3 loop: CASSFLSGEQYF. CDR3 DNA sequence: TGTGCCAGCAGTTTCCTATCGGGAGAGCAGTACTTC. The chain couples TRBV6-2 or TRBV6-3 to TRBJ2-7, with TRBD2 as a possible D gene (5 bases). The V gene's germline CDR1 is MNHEY and CDR2 SVGEGT. The CDR3 has 12 amino acids. Between the trimmed V and J ends, which lost 4 bases and 7 bases, there was a span of 11 bases.